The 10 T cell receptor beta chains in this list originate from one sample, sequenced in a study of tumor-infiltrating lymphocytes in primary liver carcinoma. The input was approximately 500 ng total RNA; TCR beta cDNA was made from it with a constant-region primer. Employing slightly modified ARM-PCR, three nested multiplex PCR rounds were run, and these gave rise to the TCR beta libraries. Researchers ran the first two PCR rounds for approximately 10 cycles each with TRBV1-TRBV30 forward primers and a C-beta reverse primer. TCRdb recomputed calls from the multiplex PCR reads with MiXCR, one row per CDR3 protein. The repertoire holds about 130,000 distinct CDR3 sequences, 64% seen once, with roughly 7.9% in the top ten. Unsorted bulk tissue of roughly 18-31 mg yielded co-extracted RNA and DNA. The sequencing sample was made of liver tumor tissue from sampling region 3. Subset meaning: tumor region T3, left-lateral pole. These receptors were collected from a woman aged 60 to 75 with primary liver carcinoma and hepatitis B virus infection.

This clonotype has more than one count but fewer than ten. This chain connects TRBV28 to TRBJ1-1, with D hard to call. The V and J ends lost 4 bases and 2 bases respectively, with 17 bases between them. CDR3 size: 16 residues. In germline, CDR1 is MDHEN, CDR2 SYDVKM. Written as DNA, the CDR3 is TGTGCCAGCAGTTACGTACGCCCTAACACCAACACTGAAGCTTTCTTT. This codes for CASSYVRPNTNTEAFF.

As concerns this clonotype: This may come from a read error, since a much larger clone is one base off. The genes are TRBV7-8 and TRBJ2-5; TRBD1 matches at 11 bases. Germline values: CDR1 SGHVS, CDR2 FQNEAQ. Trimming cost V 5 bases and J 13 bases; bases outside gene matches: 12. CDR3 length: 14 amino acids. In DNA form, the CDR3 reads TGTGCCAGCAGCCCATCGGGACAGGGGGTGTTCACGTACTTC. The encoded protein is CASSPSGQGVFTYF.

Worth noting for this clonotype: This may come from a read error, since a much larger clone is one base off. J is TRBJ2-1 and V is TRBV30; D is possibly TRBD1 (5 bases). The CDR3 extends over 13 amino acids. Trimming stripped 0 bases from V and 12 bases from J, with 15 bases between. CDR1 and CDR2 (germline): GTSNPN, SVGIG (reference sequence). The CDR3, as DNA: TGTGCCTGGAGTGTACAGGACGAGGTCATGCAGTTCTTC. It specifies CAWSVQDEVMQFF.

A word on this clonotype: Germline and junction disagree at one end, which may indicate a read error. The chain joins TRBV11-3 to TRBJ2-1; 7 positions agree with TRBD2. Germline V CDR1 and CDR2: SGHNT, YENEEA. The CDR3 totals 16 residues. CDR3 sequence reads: CASSATSRGQYNEQFF. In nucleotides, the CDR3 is TGTGCCAGCAGCGCGACTAGCAGAGGCCAGTACAATGAGCAATTCTTC.

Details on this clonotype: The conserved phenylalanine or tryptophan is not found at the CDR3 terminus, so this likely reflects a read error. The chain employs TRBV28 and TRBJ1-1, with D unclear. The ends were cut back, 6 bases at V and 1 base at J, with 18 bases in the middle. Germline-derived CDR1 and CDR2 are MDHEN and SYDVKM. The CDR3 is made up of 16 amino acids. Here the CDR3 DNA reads TGTGCCAGCAGCCAATGGATAAGTGAGTGGAACACTGAAGCTTTCATT. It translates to CASSQWISEWNTEAFI.

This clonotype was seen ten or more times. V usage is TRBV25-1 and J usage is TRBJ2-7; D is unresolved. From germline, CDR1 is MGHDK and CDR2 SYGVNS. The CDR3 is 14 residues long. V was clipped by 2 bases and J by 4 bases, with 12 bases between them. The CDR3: CASSELVTSYEQYF. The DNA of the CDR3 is TGTGCCAGCAGTGAACTTGTTACATCTTACGAGCAGTACTTC.

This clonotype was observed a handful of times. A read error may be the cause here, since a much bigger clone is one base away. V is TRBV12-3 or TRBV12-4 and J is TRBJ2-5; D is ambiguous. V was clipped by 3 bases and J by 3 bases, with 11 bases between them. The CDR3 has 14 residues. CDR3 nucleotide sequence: TGTGCCAGCAGTTTGAGGCTAGTTGAAGAGACCCAGTACTTC. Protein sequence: CASSLRLVEETQYF.

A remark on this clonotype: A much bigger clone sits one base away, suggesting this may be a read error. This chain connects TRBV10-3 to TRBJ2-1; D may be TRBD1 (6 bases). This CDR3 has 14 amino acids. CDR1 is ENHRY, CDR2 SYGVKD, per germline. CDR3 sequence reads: CAITTGEYYSEQFF. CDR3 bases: TGTGCCATCACGACAGGTGAATACTACAGTGAGCAGTTCTTC.

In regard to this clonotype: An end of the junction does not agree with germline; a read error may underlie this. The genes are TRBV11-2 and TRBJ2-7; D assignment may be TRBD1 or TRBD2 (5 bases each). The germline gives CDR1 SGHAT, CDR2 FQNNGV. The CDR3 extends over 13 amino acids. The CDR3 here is CDSSLEGIREQYF. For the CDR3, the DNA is TGTGACAGCAGCCTAGAGGGGATCCGGGAGCAGTACTTC.

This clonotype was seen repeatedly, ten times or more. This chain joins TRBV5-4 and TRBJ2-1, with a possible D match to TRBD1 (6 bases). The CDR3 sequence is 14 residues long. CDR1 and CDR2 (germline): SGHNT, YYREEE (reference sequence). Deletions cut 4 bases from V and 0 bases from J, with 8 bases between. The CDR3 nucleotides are TGTGCCAGCAGCATGGACAGCTCCTACAATGAGCAGTTCTTC. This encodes CASSMDSSYNEQFF. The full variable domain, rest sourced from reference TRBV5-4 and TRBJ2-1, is ETGVTQSPTHLIKTRGQQVTLRCSSQSGHNTVSWYQQALGQGPQFIFQYYREEENGRGNFPPRFSGLQFPNYSSELNVNALELDDSALYLCASSMDSSYNEQFFGPGTRLTVL.